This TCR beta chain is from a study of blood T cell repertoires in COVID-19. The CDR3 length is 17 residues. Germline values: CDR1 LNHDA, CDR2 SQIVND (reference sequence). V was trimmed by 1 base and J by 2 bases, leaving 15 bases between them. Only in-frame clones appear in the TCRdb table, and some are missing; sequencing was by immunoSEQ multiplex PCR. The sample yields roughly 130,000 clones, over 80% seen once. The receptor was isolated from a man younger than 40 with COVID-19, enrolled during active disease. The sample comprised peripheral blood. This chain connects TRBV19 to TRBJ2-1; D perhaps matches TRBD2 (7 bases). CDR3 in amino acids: CASSIVGGASPYNEQFF. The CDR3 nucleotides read TGTGCCAGTAGTATAGTAGGGGGGGCTTCGCCCTACAATGAGCAGTTCTTC.